This TCR beta chain emerged from a study of T cell repertoires in cytomegalovirus infection (dated by TCRdb to about 2019). General notes on the study: Peptide stimulations targeted recently identified HLA-C-restricted CMV epitopes, whose presentation resists viral immunomodulation, together with well-studied HLA-B-restricted epitopes. Donor HLA type was relevant to the analysis, because carriage of CMV infection together with the matching HLA type was indicated by public TCR beta signatures. Study-wide findings and limitations: The ex vivo response was dominated by HLA-C-restricted CMV-specific TCR beta clonotypes, and the single most frequent clonotype in two of eight donors was supplied by these HLA-C-restricted clonotypes. Cumulative frequency of public TCR beta family members discriminated carriers of CMV infection plus the relevant HLA type in this cohort and an independent 352-donor cohort.

Sequencing took place on an Illumina HiSeq 1500. TCRdb took the public reads, trimmed them with fastp at Q25, ran MiXCR for clone calling and kept in-frame beta chains. Each CDR3 protein appears once, grouped with its most common genes and DNA. This sample comprises hundreds of thousands of distinct CDR3 sequences, around 30% of them detected only once. The biggest ten clones account for over 15% of the sample. For this clonotype: Its antigen specificity is not known. Base qualities are not recorded, but no much larger clone differs from it by a single base.

What the treatment or condition label conveys for this sample: in vitro stimulation with specific CMV peptide epitopes to enrich CMV-specific T cells. From V the trimming removes 5 bases and from J it removes 4 bases, while the gene matches leave 8 bases of the junction unaccounted for. Reading from cysteine to phenylalanine, the CDR3 counts 15 amino acids. Solely the CDR3 DNA is kept, with 45 bases framed from the first base. From the germline V gene (reference sequence), CDR1 is MNHNY and CDR2 is SVGAGI. The source material was cultured PBMCs, sampled from culture after CMV antigen stimulation. Recombination joined TRBV6-6 with TRBJ2-1; 7 junctional bases match TRBD1. This sequence originates from a human donor in good health (CMV status not recorded). Some clones in this sample may be carry-over from other donors' samples. The DNA is TGTGCCAGCAGTGACGTAATGGGACAGTACAATGAGCAGTTCTTC. Its translation is CASSDVMGQYNEQFF.